The T cell receptor (beta chain) described here comes from a study of blood T cell repertoires in COVID-19. The wider study: Samples taken during acute and convalescent COVID-19 were collected in the United States, Italy and Spain. PBMCs, B-cell-depleted T cells, or T cells provided the cDNA or gDNA that made up the material.

There are 15 residues in the CDR3. Germline CDR1 and CDR2: MDHEN and SYDVKM. V trimming: 3 bases; J trimming: 3 bases; junction bases outside the gene matches: 2. Only in-frame clones appear in the TCRdb table, and some are missing; sequencing was by immunoSEQ multiplex PCR. The top ten clones hold roughly a sixth of a sample with 25,000 to 35,000 clones, 75% to 95% of them seen once. Sequencing input: peripheral blood. This clonotype originated in a human donor with active COVID-19. The donor label of this sample is uncertain. The chain recombines TRBV28 with TRBJ2-2, with 9 bases aligning to TRBD2. The CDR3 is CASSLAGGYTGELFF. CDR3 nucleotide sequence: TGTGCCAGCAGTTTGGCGGGAGGGTACACCGGGGAGCTGTTTTTT. The whole variable domain, remainder taken from reference TRBV28 and TRBJ2-2, is DVKVTQSSRYLVKRTGEKVFLECVQDMDHENMFWYRQDPGLGLRLIYFSYDVKMKEKGDIPEGYSVSREKKERFSLILESASTNQTSMYLCASSLAGGYTGELFFGEGSRLTVL.